This T cell receptor (beta chain) was identified in a study (dated by TCRdb to the mid-2010s). Libraries were prepared through RT-PCR. The instrument given in TCRdb is Illumina MiSeq. The public reads were quality trimmed at Q25 with fastp and then assembled into clones with MiXCR by TCRdb, keeping productive beta chains. Each CDR3 protein gets just one entry, which takes the most common genes and DNA from the rows behind it. Across this sample there are 650,000 to 800,000 distinct CDR3 sequences, with 12% to 15% seen only once. Roughly 4% of the sample lies in the top ten. The germline V gene encodes CDR1 SEHNR and CDR2 FQNEAQ (reference sequence). The CDR3 contains 18 residues, cysteine and phenylalanine counted. The sequence is cut down to CDR3 DNA, 54 bases in frame from base 1. Ends trimmed: V by 5 bases, J by 6 bases; bases unmatched to a gene: 15. Notes on this clonotype: Its antigen is not yet known. No base quality information exists; no much larger clone differs at one position.

The receptor comes from a female donor in good health, serving as a healthy control. Specimen: memory CD4+ T cells from blood. The V and J genes are TRBV7-9 and TRBJ2-1; 11 nucleotides in the junction match TRBD2. For the CDR3, the sequence is CASSPRLTSGRSGNEQFF. The nucleotides are TGTGCCAGCAGCCCTCGGCTCACTAGCGGGAGATCGGGCAATGAGCAGTTCTTC.